Included here is one TCR beta chain sequence, with context. Antigen: not known. These data belong to a study of T cell responses to AZD1222 COVID-19 vaccine. Study outcomes and limitations: Recipients of AZD1222 seropositive at baseline numbered only six or seven. Most donors were white British and more were female, and clonal diversity was possibly underestimated.

The J segment lost 3 bases and the V segment lost 3 bases, leaving 3 bases of the junction unmatched. This CDR3 has 14 residues. Germline V gene lookup returns CDR1 MNHEY and CDR2 SVGEGT. Only in-frame clones appear in the TCRdb table, and some are missing; sequencing was by immunoSEQ multiplex PCR. The table shows more than 150,000 clones, with more than 70% occurring only once. The gene calls are TRBV6-2 or TRBV6-3 and TRBJ2-7, with 9 positions matching TRBD1. The sequencing used peripheral blood, collected 28 days after the second AZD1222 dose. The receptor was derived from an adult who received the AZD1222 COVID-19 vaccine. This CDR3 is CASSYLDRGYEQYF. Written as DNA, the CDR3 is TGTGCCAGCAGTTATTTGGACAGGGGCTACGAGCAGTACTTC.